One and the same sample provided the 21 T cell receptor beta chains below, sequenced in a study of T-cell memory formation after mild COVID-19. TCRdb independently ran MiXCR on the 5' RACE reads; one entry per CDR3 protein. Among about 200,000 distinct CDR3 sequences listed, approximately 10% were seen once. The sample consisted of PBMCs or a T cell subset sorted from them (not recorded which). These receptors were taken from a young man who had mild COVID-19 (a few samples of this study predate the infection). Cell type and time point are not known.

The chain recombines TRBV27 with TRBJ1-1, with a possible D match to TRBD1 (6 bases). Trimming removed 5 bases at V and 7 bases at J, with 14 bases between. Per the germline V gene, CDR1 is MNHEY and CDR2 is SMNVEV (reference sequence). CDR3 size: 13 residues. The CDR3 DNA reads as TGTGCCAGCAGTAAACAGGGATACAGTGAAGCTTTCTTT. This encodes CASSKQGYSEAFF.

The sample holds a few counts of this clonotype. The chain joins TRBV7-6 to TRBJ1-1; D perhaps matches TRBD1 (6 bases). The CDR3 spans 13 residues. Trimming took off 3 bases at V and 3 bases at J, with 8 bases between the two ends. The germline V gene encodes CDR1 SGHVS and CDR2 FNYEAQ. This CDR3 reads CASSLDRYTEAFF. In DNA form, the CDR3 reads TGTGCCAGCAGCTTGGACAGATACACTGAAGCTTTCTTT.

This clonotype was observed a handful of times. The chain carries TRBV4-3 and TRBJ2-7; unclear D gene. The length of the CDR3 is 13 residues. Trimming stripped 2 bases from V and 2 bases from J, with 7 bases between. The germline CDR1 and CDR2 sequences are LGHNA and YSLEER. The CDR3 DNA reads TGCGCCAGCAGCCAATTAGGGACCTACGAGCAGTACGTC. Translating gives CASSQLGTYEQYV.

This clonotype appeared a few times. V gene TRBV4-1 combines with J gene TRBJ2-4; possible D gene TRBD1, 5 bases. This CDR3 is built from 13 residues. Trimming stripped 0 bases from V and 6 bases from J, with 6 bases between. Germline loops: CDR1 MGHRA, CDR2 YSYEKL. In DNA, the CDR3 is TGCGCCAGCAGCCAAGAAAGGGGAAACATTCAGTACTTC. This gives the protein CASSQERGNIQYF.

This clonotype was recorded at least ten times. The CDR3 sequence: CASGQGVNTEAFF. Written as DNA, the CDR3 is TGTGCCAGCGGACAGGGGGTGAACACTGAAGCTTTCTTT. The chain combines TRBV7-2 with TRBJ1-1, with 10 positions matching TRBD1. The CDR3 sequence is 13 residues long. The V gene's germline CDR1 is SGHTA and CDR2 FQGNSA. V lost 8 bases and J lost 0; bases outside the gene matches: 0.

This sequence joins TRBV6-2 or TRBV6-3 and TRBJ1-6; no firm D call. This CDR3 region has 12 residues. Per germline, CDR1 MNHEY and CDR2 SVGEGT. V shed 5 bases and J shed 8 bases, with 7 bases lying between them. CDR3: CASSEVYSPLHF. The CDR3 coding sequence is TGTGCCAGCAGTGAGGTGTATTCACCCCTCCACTTT.

This rearrangement joins TRBV10-2 to TRBJ1-2; no reliable D call. The germline V and J ends were trimmed by 6 bases and 3 bases, with 8 bases remaining between them. CDR1 WSHSY and CDR2 SAAADI come from the germline V gene. The CDR3 runs to 12 residues. This chain's CDR3 is CASRRDDYGYTF. In nucleotides, the CDR3 is TGCGCCAGCAGGCGGGATGACTATGGCTACACCTTC.

The chain is built from TRBV18 and TRBJ1-2; D remains ambiguous. The CDR3 is 13 residues long. Germline V lookup: CDR1 KGHSH, CDR2 LQKENI. Trimming shortened V by 4 bases and J by 8 bases, and 14 bases separated the two germline ends. The CDR3 DNA reads as TGTGCCAGCTCACGGACGGACCTCAAGGGCTACACCTTC. This translates into CASSRTDLKGYTF.

This clonotype showed up many times. This rearrangement joins TRBV7-7 to TRBJ2-7; D might be TRBD2 (6 bases). This CDR3 spans 17 amino acids. Germline assignment: CDR1 SSHAT and CDR2 FNYEAQ (reference sequence). Written as DNA, the CDR3 is TGTGCTAGCAGCTTAGGTCGGACGGCCGGGGGATCCTACGAGCAGTACGTC. Translating gives CASSLGRTAGGSYEQYV.

This clonotype was detected only a few times. The genes are TRBV4-2 and TRBJ1-2, with D perhaps TRBD1 (6 bases). Germline V gives CDR1 LGHNA, CDR2 YNFKEQ. V lost 0 bases, J lost 6 bases, and 14 bases lay in between. CDR3 length: 15 amino acids. CDR3 bases: TGTGCCAGCAGCCAAGAGGGACGGGGGCTTGATGGCTACACCTTC. Its translation: CASSQEGRGLDGYTF.

This chain joins TRBV12-3 or TRBV12-4 and TRBJ1-4; TRBD1 is a possible D gene (6 bases). The CDR3 has 13 residues. V was pared by 5 bases and J by 8 bases, with 12 bases between. This CDR3 reads CASSPRQEEKLFF. The CDR3, as DNA: TGTGCCAGCAGTCCCCGACAGGAGGAAAAACTGTTTTTT.

The sample holds many counts of this clonotype. The V call is TRBV7-6, the J call TRBJ2-2; 10 bases are a match to TRBD1. The CDR3 length is 16 residues. Germline CDR1 reads SGHVS; CDR2 reads FNYEAQ. The J segment lost 4 bases and the V segment lost 5 bases, leaving 7 bases of the junction unmatched. The chain's CDR3 is CASSHPGTGVTGELFF. In DNA form, the CDR3 reads TGTGCCAGCAGCCATCCCGGGACAGGGGTCACCGGGGAGCTGTTTTTT.

This clonotype was detected many times. J is TRBJ2-2 and V is TRBV24-1; D unresolved. The V end was cut by 4 bases, the J end by 6 bases, with 17 bases between. Germline V gives CDR1 KGHDR, CDR2 SFDVKD. There are 16 residues in the CDR3. The CDR3 is CATSDPKLYEAGELFF. In DNA form, the CDR3 reads TGTGCCACCAGTGACCCAAAGCTGTATGAGGCCGGGGAGCTGTTTTTT.

This clonotype was seen a few times. The chain is built from TRBV5-1 and TRBJ1-5; the D is unclear. V dropped 0 bases and J dropped 7 bases, with 8 bases sitting between them. Per germline, CDR1 SGHRS and CDR2 YFSETQ. This CDR3 has 13 amino acids. CDR3 amino acids: CASSLAGTQPQHF. The DNA of the CDR3 is TGCGCCAGCAGCTTGGCTGGAACACAGCCCCAGCATTTT.

This chain links TRBV28 with TRBJ1-5; the match to TRBD1 covers 7 bases. Trimming cost V 7 bases and J 2 bases; bases outside gene matches: 17. This CDR3 has 18 amino acids. Germline lookup yields CDR1 MDHEN and CDR2 SYDVKM. The CDR3 nucleotides are TGTGCCAGCACCCACCTCTGGGACAGAGGGGACGGCAATCAGCCCCAGCATTTT. Translating it yields CASTHLWDRGDGNQPQHF.

In its sample, this clonotype was seen a few times. The gene calls are TRBV6-5 and TRBJ1-4, with D hard to call. This CDR3 comprises 15 residues. The ends were cut back, 5 bases at V and 4 bases at J, with 14 bases in the middle. Germline V gene data show CDR1 as MNHEY and CDR2 as SVGAGI. The CDR3 DNA follows: TGTGCCAGCAGTAGAGCCAGCCTCCATAATGAAAAACTGTTTTTT. Its translation is CASSRASLHNEKLFF.

The chain is built from TRBV6-4 and TRBJ1-2; D ambiguous. V was clipped by 2 bases and J by 4 bases, with 5 bases between them. Germline lookup yields CDR1 MRHNA and CDR2 SNTAGT. The CDR3 is made up of 12 amino acids. CDR3 DNA sequence: TGTGCCAGCAGTGACCCGGGCTATGGCTACACCTTC. Protein: CASSDPGYGYTF.

The chain joins TRBV5-1 to TRBJ1-1; D might be TRBD1 (5 bases). This CDR3 has 13 residues. V dropped 4 bases and J dropped 5 bases, with 12 bases sitting between them. The germline V gene encodes CDR1 SGHRS and CDR2 YFSETQ. This chain's CDR3 is CASSGGSLTEAFF. DNA for the CDR3: TGCGCCAGCAGCGGGGGGAGTTTGACTGAAGCTTTCTTT. The variable domain in full, completed from reference TRBV5-1 and TRBJ1-1, reads KAGVTQTPRYLIKTRGQQVTLSCSPISGHRSVSWYQQTPGQGLQFLFEYFSETQRNKGNFPGRFSGRQFSNSRSEMNVSTLELGDSALYLCASSGGSLTEAFFGQGTRLTVV.

In its sample, this clonotype was seen a few times. The CDR3 loop is CAIRDLQGTDTQYF. CDR3 nucleotides: TGTGCCATCAGAGATCTCCAGGGAACAGATACGCAGTATTTT. This chain uses TRBV10-3 with TRBJ2-3; perhaps TRBD1 as D (5 bases). Trimming left V 6 bases short and J 3 bases short, with 13 bases between. Germline V gives CDR1 ENHRY, CDR2 SYGVKD. CDR3 length equals 14 residues.

This clonotype was found many times. The chain uses TRBV2 and TRBJ2-1; 7 positions match TRBD2. Trimming removed 10 bases from V and 6 bases from J; junction bases left unmatched: 12. Germline values: CDR1 SNHLY, CDR2 FYNNEI. This CDR3 has 14 amino acids. The CDR3 DNA is TGTGCCACTGGCCCCGAGACTAGCCCCAATGAGCAGTTCTTC. Its translation: CATGPETSPNEQFF.

This clonotype was seen only a few times. This CDR3 is CASSVDGGTYNEQFF. DNA for the CDR3: TGTGCCAGCAGCGTAGACGGTGGCACCTACAATGAGCAGTTCTTC. V and J are TRBV9 and TRBJ2-1; D ambiguous. This CDR3 is 15 amino acids long. In germline, CDR1 is SGDLS, CDR2 YYNGEE. Trimming removed 0 bases at V and 2 bases at J, with 9 bases between.